Here is one T cell receptor beta chain with its context. Its antigen is still unknown. Terminally differentiated effector memory CD45RA+ cells were excluded from the naive CD8 cells, which were CD45RO-negative and positively selected for CCR7. This specimen comes from a study of shared clonotypes between healthy human individuals. The study, taken as a whole, reports: Generally, estimated richness proved larger in naive subsets than it did in memory subsets. Naive CD4 clonotypes were shared across several donors at 5% to 6%.

The CDR3 extends over 15 amino acids. Looked up from germline, CDR1 is MDHEN and CDR2 is SYDVKM. Trimming left V 2 bases short and J 5 bases short, with 13 bases between. Clones were read by immunoSEQ multiplex PCR, and TCRdb kept only the in-frame ones, dropping some. The table has about 1.9 million clones, about 94% seen once. This sequence originates from a man aged 18-30 years in good health. Some clones in this sample may be carry-over from other donors' samples. The chain is built from TRBV28 and TRBJ1-5; TRBD1 is a possible D gene (6 bases). Sequencing was carried out using naive CD8+ T cells from PBMCs. The CDR3 DNA is TGTGCCAGCAGTTTAGGGTGGGGGCCCGATCAGCCCCAGCATTTT. Its translation is CASSLGWGPDQPQHF.